Listed below are T cell receptor beta chains from one sample, sequenced in a study of blood T cells in healthy people across ages. Using its own MiXCR run on the 5' RACE reads, TCRdb lists one record per CDR3 protein. Of more than 800,000 distinct CDR3 sequences in the sample, less than 50% were seen once. Sequenced sample: blood. These receptors came from a woman aged 55-75 years in good health. CDR3s include the opening cysteine and the closing phenylalanine or tryptophan. The D gene is left open where the match is weak. Rows give clone size only sometimes, using once, few, many, or a class for an expanded clone.

CDR3 DNA,CDR3 protein,clone size,J gene,D gene,V gene
TGCAGTGCTAGAGGGCCAAGTTCCCTCCTCGAGCAGTACTTC,CSARGPSSLLEQYF,few,TRBJ2-7,-,TRBV20-1
TGTGCCACACAACAGGGGGGACCCCACGAGCAGTACTTC,CATQQGGPHEQYF,-,TRBJ2-7,TRBD1,TRBV14
TGCGCCAGCAGCCAGGGTCTACAGGGGGCCTCCTACAATGAGCAGTTCTTC,CASSQGLQGASYNEQFF,-,TRBJ2-1,TRBD1,TRBV4-1
TGTGCCAGTAGTATTGGAGGGGCTAGGTTCGTGAACATTCAGTACTTC,CASSIGGARFVNIQYF,-,TRBJ2-4,-,TRBV19
TGTGCCAGCAGCCGAGTTACGACAGAATCCTACGAGCAGTACTTC,CASSRVTTESYEQYF,few,TRBJ2-7,-,TRBV4-2
TGCAGCGTTTATCGGGACGGAACCTACGAGCAGTACTTC,CSVYRDGTYEQYF,-,TRBJ2-7,-,TRBV29-1
TGTGCCAGCGAAAGAGAGCATACGCAGTATTTT,CASEREHTQYF,-,TRBJ2-3,-,TRBV28
TGTGCCAGCAGTAATGTAGAGATCAATGAGCAGTTCTTC,CASSNVEINEQFF,few,TRBJ2-1,-,TRBV12-3/TRBV12-4
TGTGCCAGCAGCTTCCCGACGGGCCCCTCCTACGAGCAGTACTTC,CASSFPTGPSYEQYF,-,TRBJ2-7,-,TRBV7-6
TGCGCCAGCAGCTTGGGAGGAGACGAGAATGAAAAACTGTTTTTT,CASSLGGDENEKLFF,few,TRBJ1-4,-,TRBV5-1
TGTGCCAGCAGGCCAGAGGGACACGGTGAGCAGTACTTC,CASRPEGHGEQYF,-,TRBJ2-7,-,TRBV12-3/TRBV12-4
TGTGCCAGCAGCCCCCAACCAGGGGTAGCGGGAGGTTCTAGCACAGATACGCAGTATTTT,CASSPQPGVAGGSSTDTQYF,-,TRBJ2-3,TRBD2,TRBV6-1
TGTGCCAGCAGTTACTGGGACAGGGGGGACAATGAGCAGTTCTTC,CASSYWDRGDNEQFF,few,TRBJ2-1,TRBD1,TRBV6-5
TGTGCCAGCAGCTCAGGACAGGGGGCGGGTTACGAGCAGTACTTC,CASSSGQGAGYEQYF,-,TRBJ2-7,TRBD1,TRBV13
TGCGCCAGCAGTGAGATGACTAGCGGGAGATCGGGCGAGCAGTACTTC,CASSEMTSGRSGEQYF,few,TRBJ2-7,TRBD2,TRBV10-1
TGCAGTGCTAGACCCAGAGCTCGACTCTCCTACGGGCAGTACTTC,CSARPRARLSYGQYF,-,TRBJ2-4,-,TRBV20-1
TGTGCCAACAGCTCCACAGGGGGCGCAGACAATGAGCAGTTCTTC,CANSSTGGADNEQFF,-,TRBJ2-1,TRBD1,TRBV7-7
TGTGCCACCAGCAGAGAATTCACGGGAGTGCTCTATGGCTACACCTTC,CATSREFTGVLYGYTF,-,TRBJ1-2,-,TRBV15
TGTGCCAGCAGTTTAACTAGCGGGAGGGTTCAAGAGACCCAGTACTTC,CASSLTSGRVQETQYF,-,TRBJ2-5,TRBD2,TRBV27
TGTGCCAGCAGCTTAACGCGAAGCTCCTACAATGAGCAGTTCTTC,CASSLTRSSYNEQFF,few,TRBJ2-1,-,TRBV7-2
TGTGCCAGCAGCCAAGAGACATCCAGGGCCTACGAGCAGTACTTC,CASSQETSRAYEQYF,many,TRBJ2-7,-,TRBV14
TGTGCCAGCAGTTACAGGGGCGGGAGGTCCTACGAGCAGTACTTC,CASSYRGGRSYEQYF,-,TRBJ2-7,TRBD2,TRBV6-5
TGTGCCAGCAGCGCGACAGGGAGATACGAGCAGTACTTC,CASSATGRYEQYF,-,TRBJ2-7,TRBD1,TRBV5-6
TGTGCCAGCAGTGCTGTAACGGGTCAGCCCCAGCATTTT,CASSAVTGQPQHF,-,TRBJ1-5,-,TRBV28
TGTGCCAGCACCCGGGCCTCCGTCAATGAGCAGTTCTTC,CASTRASVNEQFF,-,TRBJ2-1,-,TRBV9
TGTGCCAGCAGTGATGGGCAGGTCAATGAAAAACTGTTTTTT,CASSDGQVNEKLFF,-,TRBJ1-4,-,TRBV2
TGTGCCAGCAGTTTCCAGGACAGGGATGGCTACACCTTC,CASSFQDRDGYTF,few,TRBJ1-2,TRBD1,TRBV12-3/TRBV12-4
TGCGCCAGCAGCGGGGGACAGCTGAAATACAATGAGCAGTTCTTC,CASSGGQLKYNEQFF,few,TRBJ2-1,TRBD1,TRBV5-1
TGTGCCACCAGTGATCCAGGAGCTCAAGAGACCCAGTACTTC,CATSDPGAQETQYF,-,TRBJ2-5,-,TRBV24-1
TGTGCCAGCAGCCAAGTGGCAGGGGGCTTAAAGACCCAGTACTTC,CASSQVAGGLKTQYF,-,TRBJ2-5,TRBD1,TRBV14
TGTGCCAGCAGTACGGACAGGAAAAAAGTGACCCAGTACTTC,CASSTDRKKVTQYF,-,TRBJ2-5,TRBD1,TRBV12-3/TRBV12-4
TGCGCCAGCGGGGACGGAGCCACAGATACGCAGTATTTT,CASGDGATDTQYF,once,TRBJ2-3,-,TRBV5-1
TGTGCCAGCAGCCTGAACCTGGCGGGAGGGCCGAGCAATGAGCAGTTCTTC,CASSLNLAGGPSNEQFF,-,TRBJ2-1,TRBD2,TRBV11-3
TGCGCCAGCAGCTTGGCCACAGGGACTGGGGCCAACGTCCTGACTTTC,CASSLATGTGANVLTF,few,TRBJ2-6,-,TRBV5-1
TGCGCCAGCAGCTTGCTAGACAAAGATACGCAGTATTTT,CASSLLDKDTQYF,-,TRBJ2-3,-,TRBV5-1
TGTGCCAGCAGCTTAAGTTCGGGAGAGGAGCAGTACTTC,CASSLSSGEEQYF,few,TRBJ2-4,-,TRBV7-3
TGCAGTGCTAGAGATCCTCAATCTCTAGCGGGAGTTTACAATGAGCAGTTCTTC,CSARDPQSLAGVYNEQFF,few,TRBJ2-1,TRBD2,TRBV20-1
TGCAGTGCCCTAAGGACTAGCGGGAGGTTTGGGACCCAGTACTTC,CSALRTSGRFGTQYF,-,TRBJ2-5,TRBD2,TRBV20-1
TGCAGTGCCCGCCTGTTTAGCACAGATACGCAGTATTTT,CSARLFSTDTQYF,-,TRBJ2-3,-,TRBV20-1